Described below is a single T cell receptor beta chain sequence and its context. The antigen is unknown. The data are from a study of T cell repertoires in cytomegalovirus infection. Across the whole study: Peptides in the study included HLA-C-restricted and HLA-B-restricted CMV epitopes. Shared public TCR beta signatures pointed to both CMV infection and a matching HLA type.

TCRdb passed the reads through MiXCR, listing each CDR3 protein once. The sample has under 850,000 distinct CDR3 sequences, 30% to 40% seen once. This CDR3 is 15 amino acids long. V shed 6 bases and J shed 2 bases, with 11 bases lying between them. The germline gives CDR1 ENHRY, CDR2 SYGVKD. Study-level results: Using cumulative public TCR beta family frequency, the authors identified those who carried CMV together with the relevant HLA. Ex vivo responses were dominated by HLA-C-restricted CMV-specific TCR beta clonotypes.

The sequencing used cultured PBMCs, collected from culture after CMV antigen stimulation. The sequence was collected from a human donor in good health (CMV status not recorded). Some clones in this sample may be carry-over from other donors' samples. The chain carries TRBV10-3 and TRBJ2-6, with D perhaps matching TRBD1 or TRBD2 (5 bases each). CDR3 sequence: CAISNGGAGANVLTF. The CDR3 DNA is TGTGCCATCAGCAATGGGGGAGCTGGGGCCAACGTCCTGACTTTC.